Each of the 2 T cell receptor beta chains below was sequenced from the same sample in a study of spatial heterogeneity in lung cancer. Documented time point: blood at routine non-recurrence follow-up after resection. Sequencing covered unsorted whole RNA taken from tumor, nontumor lung or frozen PBMC. One entry per CDR3 protein, called by TCRdb with MiXCR from the 5' RACE reads. Here the sample spans 20,000 to 30,000 distinct CDR3 sequences, approximately 5.6% being singletons. The specimen comprised PBMCs, sampled at follow-up. Receptors originate from a male donor with early-stage non-small cell lung cancer.

Many counts were recorded for this clonotype. V gene TRBV6-2 or TRBV6-3 combines with J gene TRBJ2-7; D is undetermined. Looked up from germline, CDR1 is MNHEY and CDR2 is SVGEGT. The V and J ends lost 5 bases and 2 bases respectively, with 10 bases between them. This CDR3 has 13 residues. The CDR3 here is CASSPEPTYEQYF. The DNA for the CDR3 is TGTGCCAGCAGTCCTGAACCAACCTACGAGCAGTACTTC.

This clonotype has at least ten counts. The CDR3, as DNA: TGTGCCAGCAGTTTACCGGGACAGGGTGACTACGAGCAGTACTTC. Translated: CASSLPGQGDYEQYF. This chain connects TRBV28 to TRBJ2-7; 9 bases agree with TRBD1. Germline CDR1 reads MDHEN; CDR2 reads SYDVKM. Trimming removed 2 bases from V and 3 bases from J; junction bases left unmatched: 5. The CDR3 consists of 15 residues.